This record looks at one TCR beta chain sequence and its context. The antigen it recognizes is unknown. Nothing much larger sits one base from this clone, and base qualities are not available. Each collaborating institution followed its own protocols to collect whole blood in K2EDTA tubes. For TCRbeta analysis, collaborators shipped samples as frozen whole blood, isolated PBMCs, or DNA extracted from either of those sample types. TCRbeta CDR3 regions were amplified from genomic DNA using the immunoSEQ Assay, a bias-controlled multiplex PCR. The published analysis was carried out like this. The number of nucleated cells in each sample was estimated from the amplification of reference gene primers within the assay. Sequence reads were collapsed and filtered to measure the absolute abundance of every unique TCRbeta CDR3 rearrangement. For each sample, productive Simpson clonality was calculated as the square root of Simpson's diversity index over productive rearrangements. TCRdb's version of the immuneACCESS table is confined to in-frame rearrangements and falls short of the full clone set. An unresolved V gene accounts for under half of the shortfall where checked; the remainder is of unknown origin. V, J and clone size are taken as reported in that table, and D and trimming were inferred from the DNA itself. Counted in this sample were about 80,000 clones; over 80% of them appeared once. The top ten constitute approximately 8.8% of the sample.

The sample originates from a study of blood T cell repertoires in COVID-19 (dated by TCRdb to 2020 to 2022). About the full investigation: Collaborator samples came from the United States, Italy and Spain and covered acute and convalescent phases of COVID-19. The material from the prospective study consisted of cDNA or gDNA derived from T cells, B-cell-depleted T cells, or PBMCs. Subjects who had been exposed to COVID-19, were actively infected with it, or had recovered from it provided the deeply sampled blood TCRbeta repertoires that made up the dataset. The repertoires were made available in a free public database intended to serve as a resource for research on the immune response to SARS-CoV-2. The samples were drawn from two sources: the first 160 participants of the ongoing ImmuneRACE study, and 1,200 or so subjects contributed by 6 global collaborators. Nearly every sample came with metadata listing a de-identified subject ID, COVID-19 status, age in years and sex. Where HLA class I and class II types were available, the types were taken from metadata supplied by the sample provider, not from assay-based typing. Beyond this particular receptor, the publication reports: Clinical and demographic metadata were provided uncurated, with the amount varying by source and participant.

Counted from cysteine to phenylalanine, this CDR3 has 16 amino acids. CDR3 DNA only is kept here, 48 bases in frame from base 1. At the junction V is shortened by 5 bases and J by 2 bases, with 15 bases in between. From a lookup of the germline V gene, CDR1 and CDR2 are ENHRY and SYGVKD. The receptor chain draws on TRBV10-3 and TRBJ2-2; tentative D gene TRBD2, with 6 bases matching. What was sequenced was peripheral blood. The TCR comes from a human donor in a cohort sampled during active COVID-19. The CDR3 here reads CAISLTRDSNTGELFF. The bases read TGTGCCATCAGTCTAACCCGGGACTCTAACACCGGGGAGCTGTTTTTT.